The clone carrying this T cell receptor beta chain has a handful of counts. Germline V gene sequence: CDR1 GTSNPN, CDR2 SVGIG (reference sequence). V lost 5 bases and J 5 bases, leaving 12 bases between the germline ends. The CDR3 runs to 13 residues. These data are taken from a study of control samples from healthy donors and cancer patients. Sequencing used immunoSEQ multiplex PCR; TCRdb keeps in-frame clones, though not all of them. Of 75,000 to 90,000 clones listed, under 90% are singletons. V usage is TRBV30 and J usage is TRBJ2-2; the D gene is possibly TRBD2 (6 bases). This sequence originates from a middle-aged woman in good health. Sequenced: blood. The CDR3 DNA sequence: TGTGCCTGGGGTCCTAGCGTAACCGGGGAGCTGTTTTTT. Protein product: CAWGPSVTGELFF.